These 19 T cell receptor beta chains share one sample of origin, sequenced in a study of metastatic and nonmetastatic thyroid tumors. There were no patients who had received any treatment before thyroid surgery. Through MiXCR, TCRdb re-clonotyped the PCR reads. The table lists 21,000 or so clones, around 19% of them singletons. The sequencing sample was made of blood. The receptors were gathered from a male donor with papillary thyroid cancer or a benign thyroid nodule (not recorded which). Some clones in this sample may be carry-over from other donors' samples.

Many counts were recorded for this clone. V is TRBV9 and J is TRBJ2-1; 9 bases match TRBD2. CDR1 and CDR2 from the germline V gene are SGDLS and YYNGEE. The CDR3 is made up of 14 amino acids. V was clipped by 0 bases and J by 10 bases; unmatched bases: 5. CDR3 protein: CASSVGGRGSEQFF. CDR3 DNA sequence: TGTGCCAGCAGCGTAGGCGGGAGGGGGAGCGAGCAGTTCTTC.

This clone was counted between two and nine times. CDR3 protein: CAIRGAATEAFF. Here the CDR3 DNA reads TGTGCCATCAGAGGGGCAGCCACTGAAGCTTTCTTT. The chain joins TRBV10-3 to TRBJ1-1; TRBD1 might be the D (5 bases). CDR1 ENHRY and CDR2 SYGVKD come from the germline V gene. Trimming took off 6 bases at V and 4 bases at J, with 9 bases between the two ends. The CDR3 runs 12 residues.

The table lists this clone with many counts. V and J are TRBV5-1 and TRBJ1-1, with D possibly TRBD1 on 6 matching bases. The germline V and J ends were trimmed by 4 bases and 5 bases, with 15 bases remaining between them. The CDR3 spans 14 residues. In germline, CDR1 is SGHRS, CDR2 YFSETQ. The CDR3 region is CASSATGTRTEAFF. CDR3 DNA: TGCGCCAGCAGCGCCACAGGGACTCGTACTGAAGCTTTCTTT.

The chain joins TRBV10-2 to TRBJ1-3; no definite D call. The CDR3 runs 11 residues. V lost 8 bases to trimming and J lost 2 bases, with 4 bases between them. CDR1 and CDR2 (germline): WSHSY, SAAADI. The DNA for the CDR3 is TGCGCCAGCGGGCCTGGAAACACCATATATTTT. Its protein product is CASGPGNTIYF.

This clone is labeled as medium-sized. The V gene is TRBV6-1, the J gene TRBJ2-7; 8 nucleotides match TRBD1. J lost 7 bases, V lost 6 bases, and 8 bases had no gene match. There are 13 residues in the CDR3. From germline, CDR1 is MNHNS and CDR2 SASEGT. The CDR3 region has the DNA TGTGCCAGCAGCGAACAGGGGGTTCGAGAGCAGTACTTC. This sequence encodes CASSEQGVREQYF.

This clone was detected many times. V and J are TRBV28 and TRBJ1-2; D perhaps matches TRBD1 (5 bases). V was shortened by 6 bases and J by 8 bases, with 13 bases between the two germline ends. The V gene's germline CDR1 is MDHEN and CDR2 SYDVKM. This CDR3 region has 12 residues. The CDR3: CASRQSGVGYTF. The CDR3 DNA sequence: TGTGCCAGCAGACAGTCGGGGGTCGGCTACACCTTC.

The CDR3 here is CASSQRENTEAFF. The CDR3 region has the DNA TGTGCCAGCAGTCAAAGGGAGAACACTGAAGCTTTCTTT. The chain employs TRBV6-2 or TRBV6-3 and TRBJ1-1; D gene unclear. The germline gives CDR1 MNHEY, CDR2 SVGEGT. Between the trimmed V and J ends, which lost 5 bases and 1 base, there was a span of 8 bases. The CDR3 sequence is 13 residues long.

The chain employs TRBV2 and TRBJ1-2; no firm D call. CDR3 length: 13 residues. The germline CDR1 and CDR2 sequences are SNHLY and FYNNEI. V lost 1 base to trimming and J lost 5 bases, with 8 bases between them. Here the CDR3 reads CASSEDVGYGYTF. The CDR3 DNA sequence: TGTGCCAGCAGTGAAGATGTGGGGTATGGCTACACCTTC.

V usage is TRBV7-3 and J usage is TRBJ2-3; 10 positions match TRBD2. CDR3 length equals 16 residues. Germline lookup yields CDR1 SGHTA and CDR2 FQGTGA. V shed 2 bases, J shed 0 bases, and the junction held 2 bases outside the gene matches. CDR3 in DNA: TGTGCCAGCAGCTTACTAGCGGGGGCTAGCACAGATACGCAGTATTTT. Translated: CASSLLAGASTDTQYF. Variable domain in full (rest from reference TRBV7-3 and TRBJ2-3): GAGVSQTPSNKVTEKGKYVELRCDPISGHTALYWYRQSLGQGPEFLIYFQGTGAADDSGLPNDRFFAVRPEGSVSTLKIQRTERGDSAVYLCASSLLAGASTDTQYFGPGTRLTVL.

This clone was counted at least ten times. The V gene is TRBV6-2 or TRBV6-3, the J gene TRBJ2-1; 11 bases align to TRBD2. J gave up 9 bases and V 6 bases, and 7 bases lay outside the gene matches. Germline V gene lookup returns CDR1 MNHEY and CDR2 SVGEGT. This CDR3 is 14 amino acids long. The chain's CDR3 is CASRHVGTSGEQFF. As DNA, the CDR3 is TGTGCCAGCAGACATGTCGGGACTAGCGGTGAGCAGTTCTTC.

In its sample, this clone was seen a few times. This rearrangement joins TRBV24-1 to TRBJ2-3; 13 bases fit TRBD2. Trimming at V came to 6 bases and at J to 1 base, leaving 3 bases not matched to a gene. The germline V gene encodes CDR1 KGHDR and CDR2 SFDVKD. CDR3 size: 16 residues. The CDR3 loop is CATSSGTSGGTDTQYF. In DNA, the CDR3 is TGTGCCACCAGTTCCGGGACTAGCGGGGGCACAGATACGCAGTATTTT.

The chain carries TRBV4-3 and TRBJ2-2; D gene ambiguous. This CDR3 comprises 12 residues. The V end lost 1 base, the J end lost 7 bases, and 4 bases lay between the germline ends. Germline CDR1 LGHNA, CDR2 YSLEER. As DNA, the CDR3 is TGCGCCAGCAGCCAAGCGCTCGGGGAGCTGTTTTTT. Translation: CASSQALGELFF.

This clone was counted many times. The V call is TRBV20-1, the J call TRBJ2-5; 8 bases map to TRBD2. CDR1 is DFQATT and CDR2 is SNEGSKA in the germline V gene (reference sequence). This CDR3 is 15 amino acids long. Losses at the gene ends were 4 bases for V and 1 base for J; bases not matched to a gene: 8. CDR3 nucleotide sequence: TGCAGTGCTAAGATACTAGCGGCCTTCCAAGAGACCCAGTACTTC. Translation: CSAKILAAFQETQYF.

The sample holds many counts of this clone. The chain carries TRBV6-1 and TRBJ2-1; D remains unclear. Trimming stripped 1 base from V and 3 bases from J, with 10 bases between. The CDR3 is 15 residues long. Germline V gene sequence: CDR1 MNHNS, CDR2 SASEGT. The CDR3: CASSEGGILYNEQFF. In DNA, the CDR3 is TGTGCCAGCAGTGAAGGCGGAATCCTCTACAATGAGCAGTTCTTC.

The chain uses TRBV18 and TRBJ1-6, with D unclear. The ends were cut back, 2 bases at V and 6 bases at J, with 5 bases in the middle. The CDR3 length is 13 residues. Germline CDR1 reads KGHSH; CDR2 reads LQKENI. The CDR3 region is CASSPEGNSPLHF. The CDR3 DNA reads as TGTGCCAGCTCACCAGAGGGTAATTCACCCCTCCACTTT.

Turning to this clone: Germline is not matched at one junction end, which may reflect a read error. This rearrangement joins TRBV9 to TRBJ2-1; TRBD2 might be the D (5 bases). CDR1 and CDR2 from the germline V gene are SGDLS and YYNGEE. The CDR3 extends over 11 amino acids. The CDR3 reads CARSGANEQFF. CDR3 bases: TGTGCCAGAAGCGGAGCCAATGAGCAGTTCTTC.

The sample holds a few counts of this clone. The same CDR3 can be traced to other DNA sequences in this sample. The J gene is TRBJ2-7, the V gene TRBV5-6; TRBD2 aligns across 8 bases. The CDR3 contains 17 residues. J lost 1 base, V lost 4 bases, and 13 bases had no gene match. CDR1 and CDR2 (germline): SGHDT, YYEEEE. The CDR3 reads CASSPGTSGVTSYEQYF. The CDR3 DNA reads TGTGCCAGCAGCCCCGGGACTAGTGGGGTAACATCCTACGAGCAGTACTTC.

This clone was recorded at least ten times. No conserved phenylalanine or tryptophan ends this CDR3, so it is likely a read error. Because the CDR3's place on the DNA is in doubt, the DNA is left out and the CDR3 is given as listed by TCRdb. Other DNA sequences within the sample encode an identical CDR3. The chain is built from TRBV14 and TRBJ2-1; the listed D gene, TRBD1, was not tested against the DNA. The CDR3 region is 9 residues in length, termini included. Per germline, CDR1 SGHDN and CDR2 FVKESK. CDR3 protein: CASSPDHPR.

In its sample, this clone ranks as medium-sized. The chain carries TRBV30 and TRBJ1-1; 8 bases align to TRBD1. The V and J ends lost 2 bases and 5 bases, in that order; junction bases with no gene match: 4. CDR1 GTSNPN and CDR2 SVGIG come from the germline V gene (reference sequence). The CDR3 consists of 13 residues. The CDR3: CAWSPGGRTEAFF. In DNA, the CDR3 is TGTGCCTGGAGTCCAGGGGGCCGGACTGAAGCTTTCTTT.